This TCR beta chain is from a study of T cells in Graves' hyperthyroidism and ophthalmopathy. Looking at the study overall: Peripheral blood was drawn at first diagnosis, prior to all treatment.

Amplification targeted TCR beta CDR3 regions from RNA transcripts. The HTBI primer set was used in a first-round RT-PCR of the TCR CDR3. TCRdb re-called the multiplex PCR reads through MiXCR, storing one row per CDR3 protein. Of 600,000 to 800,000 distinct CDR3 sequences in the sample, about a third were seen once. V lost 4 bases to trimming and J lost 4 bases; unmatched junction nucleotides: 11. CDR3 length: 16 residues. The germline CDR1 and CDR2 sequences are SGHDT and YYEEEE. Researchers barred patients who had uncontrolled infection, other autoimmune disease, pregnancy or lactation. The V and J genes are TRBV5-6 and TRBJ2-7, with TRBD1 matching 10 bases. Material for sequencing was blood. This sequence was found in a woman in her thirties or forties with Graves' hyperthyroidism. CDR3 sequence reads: CASSATGQGREYEQYF. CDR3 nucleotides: TGTGCCAGCAGCGCTACGGGACAGGGGAGAGAATACGAGCAGTACTTC.